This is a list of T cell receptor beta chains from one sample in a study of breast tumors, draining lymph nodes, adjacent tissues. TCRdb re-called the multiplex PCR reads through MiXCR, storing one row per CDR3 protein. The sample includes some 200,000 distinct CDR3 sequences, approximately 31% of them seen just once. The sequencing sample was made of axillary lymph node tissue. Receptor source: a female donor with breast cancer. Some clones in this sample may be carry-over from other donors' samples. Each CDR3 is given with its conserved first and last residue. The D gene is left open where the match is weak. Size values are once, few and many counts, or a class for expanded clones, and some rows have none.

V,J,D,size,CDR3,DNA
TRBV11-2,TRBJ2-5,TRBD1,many,CASSYGQGQTQYF,TGTGCCAGCAGCTATGGACAGGGTCAGACCCAGTACTTC
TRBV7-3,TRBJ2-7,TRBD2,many,CASSLTLGGGSYEQYF,TGTGCCAGCAGCTTAACCCTGGGGGGGGGAAGCTACGAGCAGTACTTC
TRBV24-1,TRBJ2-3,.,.,CATSTRAQVTDTQYF,TGTGCCACCAGTACCCGAGCACAGGTCACAGATACGCAGTATTTT
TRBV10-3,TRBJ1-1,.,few,CAISESQMNTEAFF,TGTGCCATCAGTGAGTCACAGATGAACACTGAAGCTTTCTTT
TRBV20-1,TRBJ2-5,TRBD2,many,CSARSGLAGETQYF,TGCAGTGCTAGATCCGGACTAGCGGGGGAGACCCAGTACTTC
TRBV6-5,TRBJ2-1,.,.,CASSTQQTGTDEQFF,TGTGCCAGCAGCACGCAACAAACAGGGACTGATGAGCAGTTCTTC
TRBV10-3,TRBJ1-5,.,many,CAISESSNQPQHF,TGTGCCATCAGTGAGTCAAGCAATCAGCCCCAGCATTTT
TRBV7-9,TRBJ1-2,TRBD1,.,CASRYDRAYGYTF,TGTGCCAGCAGATATGACAGGGCCTATGGCTACACCTTC
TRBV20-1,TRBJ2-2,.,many,CSAAGVGPGELFF,TGCAGTGCCGCAGGGGTAGGGCCGGGGGAGCTGTTTTTT
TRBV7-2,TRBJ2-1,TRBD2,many,CASSPRLAGVSYNEQFF,TGTGCCAGCAGCCCTCGACTAGCGGGAGTGTCCTACAATGAGCAGTTCTTC
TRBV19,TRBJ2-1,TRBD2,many,CASSIGGAHNEQFF,TGTGCCAGTAGTATCGGGGGGGCCCACAATGAGCAGTTCTTC
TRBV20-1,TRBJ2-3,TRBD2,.,CSARGLAGVNTQYF,TGCAGTGCTAGGGGACTAGCGGGAGTGAATACGCAGTATTTT
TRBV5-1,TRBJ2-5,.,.,CASNLRGYREETQYF,TGCGCCAGCAACTTGAGAGGTTATAGGGAAGAGACCCAGTACTTC
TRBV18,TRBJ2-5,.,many,CASSPRGRETQYF,TGTGCCAGCTCACCACGGGGACGCGAGACCCAGTACTTC
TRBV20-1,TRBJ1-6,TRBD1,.,CSATGDRNSPLYF,TGCAGTGCCACAGGGGATCGGAATTCACCCCTCTACTTT
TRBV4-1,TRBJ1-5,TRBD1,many,CASSPPDRDNQPQHF,TGCGCCAGCAGCCCCCCGGACAGGGACAATCAGCCCCAGCATTTT
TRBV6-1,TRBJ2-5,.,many,CASSQNFQETQYF,TGTGCCAGCAGTCAAAACTTTCAAGAGACCCAGTACTTC
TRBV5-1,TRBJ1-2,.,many,CASSSSQFGYTF,TGCGCCAGCAGCTCGAGCCAGTTTGGCTACACCTTC
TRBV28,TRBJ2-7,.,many,CASSHVRFGPPPSYEQYF,TGTGCCAGCAGCCATGTGAGATTCGGCCCACCCCCCTCCTACGAGCAGTACTTC
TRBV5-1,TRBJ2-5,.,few,CASSLAEGSQETQYF,TGCGCCAGCAGCTTGGCCGAAGGTAGCCAAGAGACCCAGTACTTC
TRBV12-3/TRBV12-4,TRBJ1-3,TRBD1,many,CASSLHRGYSGNTIYF,TGTGCCAGCAGTTTACACAGGGGTTACTCTGGAAACACCATATATTTT
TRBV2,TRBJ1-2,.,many,CASSLDGSGGYTF,TGTGCCAGCAGCCTTGACGGGTCGGGGGGCTACACCTTC
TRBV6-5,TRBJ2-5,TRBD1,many,CASSYSGTGQETQYF,TGTGCCAGCAGTTACTCCGGGACAGGGCAAGAGACCCAGTACTTC
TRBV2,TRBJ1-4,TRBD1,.,CASSETGQGGGGEKLFF,TGTGCCAGCAGTGAAACGGGACAGGGTGGTGGAGGTGAAAAACTGTTTTTT
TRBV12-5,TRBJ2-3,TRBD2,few,CASGTSGGAGTQYF,TGTGCTAGTGGAACTAGCGGGGGGGCAGGGACGCAGTATTTT
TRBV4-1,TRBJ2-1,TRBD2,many,CASSRSGAPRGEQFF,TGCGCCAGCAGCCGCAGCGGGGCCCCCCGAGGTGAGCAGTTCTTC
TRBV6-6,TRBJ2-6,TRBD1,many,CASRPDRESSGANVLTF,TGTGCCAGCAGGCCGGACAGGGAAAGCTCTGGGGCCAACGTCCTGACTTTC
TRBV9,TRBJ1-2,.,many,CASSVARGPANYGYTF,TGTGCCAGCAGCGTAGCTCGGGGGCCAGCTAACTATGGCTACACCTTC
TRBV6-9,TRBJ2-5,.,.,CASEAAAQYF,TGTGCCAGCGAGGCGGCGGCCCAGTACTTC
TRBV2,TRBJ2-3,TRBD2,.,CASSEIAGGGNEQYF,TGTGCCAGCAGTGAAATAGCGGGGGGAGGGAATGAGCAGTATTTT
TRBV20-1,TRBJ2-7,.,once,CSATITVYEQYF,TGCAGTGCGACCATTACAGTCTACGAGCAGTACTTC
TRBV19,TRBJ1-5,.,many,CASSISDSRGQPQHF,TGTGCCAGTAGTATATCGGACAGTCGTGGCCAGCCCCAGCATTTT
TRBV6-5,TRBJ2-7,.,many,CASSYRERSYEQYF,TGTGCCAGCAGTTACAGGGAAAGGTCCTACGAGCAGTACTTC
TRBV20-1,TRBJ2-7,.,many,CSAHISGQLYEQYF,TGCAGTGCTCACATCTCGGGACAACTCTACGAGCAGTACTTC
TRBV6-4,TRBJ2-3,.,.,CASSDTQYF,TGTGCCAGCAGTGATACGCAGTATTTT
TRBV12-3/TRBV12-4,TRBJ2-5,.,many,CASRPGTWETQYF,TGTGCCAGCAGGCCCGGGACCTGGGAGACCCAGTACTTC
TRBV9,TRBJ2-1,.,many,CASSPLARTYNEQFF,TGTGCCAGCAGTCCTCTGGCCCGAACCTACAATGAGCAGTTCTTC
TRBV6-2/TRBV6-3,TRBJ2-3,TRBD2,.,CASSRGLAGTDTQYF,TGTGCCAGCAGCCGAGGACTAGCGGGCACAGATACGCAGTATTTT
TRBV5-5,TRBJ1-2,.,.,CASSLAWAGYTF,TGTGCCAGCAGCTTGGCATGGGCCGGCTACACCTTC
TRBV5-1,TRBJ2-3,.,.,CTSSSGPSTNTQYF,TGCACCAGCAGCTCGGGACCCAGCACAAATACGCAGTATTTT
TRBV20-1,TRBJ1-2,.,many,CSARDSGHDYGYTF,TGCAGTGCTAGAGATAGCGGACACGACTATGGCTACACCTTC